One and the same sample provided the 9 T cell receptor beta chains below, sequenced in a study of cytomegalovirus exposure and HLA in healthy donors. Measured with immunoSEQ multiplex PCR; TCRdb has only the in-frame clones, and not every one. The sample holds 150,000 to 200,000 clones, 70% to 90% seen once. Sequences were obtained from PBMCs. These receptors were obtained from a man aged 25-45 years in good health and CMV-seropositive.

The gene calls are TRBV18 and TRBJ1-2, with D possibly TRBD1 on 6 matching bases. This CDR3 region has 16 residues. V dropped 3 bases and J dropped 2 bases, with 16 bases sitting between them. CDR1 is KGHSH and CDR2 is LQKENI in the germline V gene. The CDR3 reads CASSPSGDNVNYGYTF. CDR3 sequence (DNA): TGTGCCAGCTCACCTTCCGGGGACAACGTAAACTATGGCTACACCTTC.

The chain carries TRBV9 and TRBJ1-5; D is unresolved. The CDR3 covers 13 residues. Looked up from germline, CDR1 is SGDLS and CDR2 is YYNGEE. Trimming removed 4 bases at V and 7 bases at J, with 12 bases between. This CDR3 is CASSPREGQPQHF. The CDR3 DNA reads as TGTGCCAGCAGCCCCCGGGAGGGCCAGCCCCAGCATTTT.

The chain links TRBV11-1 to TRBJ2-7; 11 bases map to TRBD2. This CDR3 has 15 amino acids. The junction had 3 bases not matched to a gene; V was cut back by 3 bases and J by 2 bases. The germline CDR1 and CDR2 sequences are SGHAT and FQDESV (reference sequence). The CDR3 loop is CASSFGTSGTYEQYF. The DNA of the CDR3 is TGTGCCAGCAGCTTCGGGACTAGCGGCACCTACGAGCAGTACTTC.

V gene TRBV6-4 combines with J gene TRBJ2-1; D possibly corresponds to TRBD1 (6 bases). Germline CDR1 MRHNA, CDR2 SNTAGT. The CDR3 consists of 15 residues. Trimming took off 3 bases at V and 5 bases at J, with 14 bases between the two ends. The DNA for the CDR3 is TGTGCCAGCAGTGAGTTAGAGGGGACAAACAATGAGCAGTTCTTC. Its translation is CASSELEGTNNEQFF.

The V gene is TRBV7-9, the J gene TRBJ2-1; TRBD2 matches at 7 bases. The CDR3 is 12 amino acids. Germline CDR1 and CDR2: SEHNR and FQNEAQ (reference sequence). V was clipped by 6 bases and J by 7 bases; unmatched bases: 3. CDR3 DNA: TGTGCCAGCAGAGTAGCGGGTAATGAGCAGTTCTTC. Translating gives CASRVAGNEQFF. The full variable domain, its missing parts supplied by reference TRBV7-9 and TRBJ2-1, is DTGVSQNPRHKITKRGQNVTFRCDPISEHNRLYWYRQTLGQGPEFLTYFQNEAQLEKSRLLSDRFSAERPKGSFSTLEIQRTEQGDSAMYLCASRVAGNEQFFGPGTRLTVL.

The chain has TRBV2 and TRBJ2-7; D is possibly TRBD1 (6 bases). CDR1 and CDR2 from the germline V gene are SNHLY and FYNNEI. V shed 5 bases and J shed 3 bases, with 8 bases lying between them. This CDR3 contains 12 residues. The CDR3 reads CASSQDSYEQYF. The CDR3 nucleotides read TGTGCCAGCAGTCAGGACAGCTACGAGCAGTACTTC.

J is TRBJ2-5 and V is TRBV5-6, with D possibly being TRBD1 (5 bases). V shed 3 bases and J shed 5 bases, with 14 bases lying between them. The CDR3 extends over 14 amino acids. The V gene's germline CDR1 is SGHDT and CDR2 YYEEEE. This chain's CDR3 is CASSSLQGGETQYF. CDR3 sequence (DNA): TGTGCCAGCAGCTCCTTGCAGGGCGGCGAGACCCAGTACTTC.

This clone was picked up a small number of times. CDR3 DNA: TGTGCAAGTCGCTCCCGCCCTCAGCGGGAGCAGTACTTC. Translating it yields CASRSRPQREQYF. This chain connects TRBV12-2 to TRBJ2-7; no DNA check was done on the table's D call, TRBD2. TRBV12-2 is shown as a pseudogene. The CDR3 is 13 residues long.

The table lists this clone with a few counts. This chain joins TRBV9 and TRBJ2-7, with D tentatively TRBD2 (7 bases). V lost 3 bases and J 6 bases, leaving 16 bases between the germline ends. CDR1 SGDLS and CDR2 YYNGEE come from the germline V gene. This CDR3 comprises 14 residues. The CDR3 coding sequence is TGTGCCAGCAGCGAGGGGGGGGCGGGGATCGAGCAGTACTTC. As protein: CASSEGGAGIEQYF. The whole variable domain, remainder taken from reference TRBV9 and TRBJ2-7, is DSGVTQTPKHLITATGQRVTLRCSPRSGDLSVYWYQQSLDQGLQFLIQYYNGEERAKGNILERFSAQQFPDLHSELNLSSLELGDSALYFCASSEGGAGIEQYFGPGTRLTVT.